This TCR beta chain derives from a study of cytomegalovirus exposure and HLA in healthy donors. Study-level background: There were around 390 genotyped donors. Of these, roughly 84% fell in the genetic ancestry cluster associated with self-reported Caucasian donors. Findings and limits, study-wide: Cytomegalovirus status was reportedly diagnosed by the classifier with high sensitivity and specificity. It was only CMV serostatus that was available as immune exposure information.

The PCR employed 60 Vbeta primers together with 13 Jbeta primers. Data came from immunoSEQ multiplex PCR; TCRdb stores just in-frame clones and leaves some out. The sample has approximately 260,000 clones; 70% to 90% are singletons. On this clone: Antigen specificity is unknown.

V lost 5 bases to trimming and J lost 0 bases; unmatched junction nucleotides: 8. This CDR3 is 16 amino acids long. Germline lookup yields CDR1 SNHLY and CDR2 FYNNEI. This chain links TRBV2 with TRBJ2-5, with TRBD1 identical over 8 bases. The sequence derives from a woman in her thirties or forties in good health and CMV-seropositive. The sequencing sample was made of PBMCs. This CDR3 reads CASSKWTGTDQETQYF. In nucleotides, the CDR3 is TGTGCCAGCAGTAAATGGACAGGGACCGACCAAGAGACCCAGTACTTC.